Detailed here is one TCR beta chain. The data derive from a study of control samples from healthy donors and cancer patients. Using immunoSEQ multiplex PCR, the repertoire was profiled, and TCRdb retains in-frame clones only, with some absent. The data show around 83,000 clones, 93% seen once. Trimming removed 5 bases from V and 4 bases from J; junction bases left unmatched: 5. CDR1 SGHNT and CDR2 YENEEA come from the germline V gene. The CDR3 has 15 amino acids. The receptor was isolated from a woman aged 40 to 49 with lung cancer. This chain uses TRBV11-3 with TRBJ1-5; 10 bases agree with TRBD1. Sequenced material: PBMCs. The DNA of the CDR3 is TGTGCCAGCAGCCCGGGACAGGGGCTTAATCAGCCCCAGCATTTT. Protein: CASSPGQGLNQPQHF.